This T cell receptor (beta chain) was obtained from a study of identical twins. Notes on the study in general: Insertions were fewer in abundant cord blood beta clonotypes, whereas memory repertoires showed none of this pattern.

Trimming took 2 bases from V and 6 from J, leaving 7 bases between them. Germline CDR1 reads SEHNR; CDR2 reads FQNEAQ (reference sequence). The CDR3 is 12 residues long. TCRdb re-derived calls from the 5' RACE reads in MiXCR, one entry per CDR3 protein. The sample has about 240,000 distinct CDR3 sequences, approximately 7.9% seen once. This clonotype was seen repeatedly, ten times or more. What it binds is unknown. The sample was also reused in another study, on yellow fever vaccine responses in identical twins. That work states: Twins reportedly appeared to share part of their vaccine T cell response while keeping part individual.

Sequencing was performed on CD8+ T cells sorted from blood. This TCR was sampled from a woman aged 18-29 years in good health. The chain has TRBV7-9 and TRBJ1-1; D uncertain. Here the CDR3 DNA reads TGTGCCAGCAGCTTATATCCGGCTGAAGCTTTCTTT. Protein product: CASSLYPAEAFF.